The 22 T cell receptor beta chains in this list originate from one sample, sequenced in a study of CD8+CD57+ T cells in acquired aplastic anemia. Sequenced patients had shown CD8+CD57+ cell expansion by flow cytometry. CDR3 and TCR beta VDJ profiling relied on genomic DNA as the template. From the reads, TCRdb called clonotypes with MiXCR, one entry per CDR3 protein. The profile shows around 200,000 distinct CDR3 sequences, 63% of them singletons. The sample was sorted CD4+, CD8+, or CD8+CD57+ T cells (not recorded which) from PBMCs. The receptors were gathered from a human donor with aplastic anemia.

The genes are TRBV20-1 and TRBJ1-1; D perhaps matches TRBD1 (5 bases). The germline V gene has CDR1 DFQATT and CDR2 SNEGSKA (reference sequence). The CDR3 runs to 11 residues. The ends were cut back, 6 bases at V and 7 bases at J, with 12 bases in the middle. The CDR3 coding sequence is TGCAGTGCAAGGTGGGGGGTTGAAGCTTTCTTT. Encoded protein: CSARWGVEAFF.

The chain uses TRBV9 and TRBJ2-7, with 14 bases matching TRBD2. The germline CDR1 and CDR2 sequences are SGDLS and YYNGEE. Trimming removed 2 bases from V and 2 bases from J; junction bases left unmatched: 0. The CDR3 has 15 amino acids. The CDR3 sequence is CASSVGLAGAYEQYF. CDR3 nucleotide sequence: TGTGCCAGCAGCGTGGGACTAGCGGGAGCCTACGAGCAGTACTTC. Using reference TRBV9 and TRBJ2-7 for the parts outside the CDR3, the full variable domain is DSGVTQTPKHLITATGQRVTLRCSPRSGDLSVYWYQQSLDQGLQFLIQYYNGEERAKGNILERFSAQQFPDLHSELNLSSLELGDSALYFCASSVGLAGAYEQYFGPGTRLTVT.

The chain joins TRBV29-1 to TRBJ2-1; 12 bases line up with TRBD2. The CDR3 is 16 residues long. The germline gives CDR1 SQVTM, CDR2 ANQGSEA. V shed 5 bases and J 7 bases; nucleotides not matched to a gene: 12. CDR3 in amino acids: CSVSHPSGGAWNEQFF. The DNA of the CDR3 is TGCAGCGTTTCCCATCCTAGCGGGGGGGCCTGGAATGAGCAGTTCTTC.

This CDR3 reads CASSQVAGGGYGYTF. For the CDR3, the DNA is TGTGCCAGCAGCCAAGTGGCAGGGGGCGGCTATGGCTACACCTTC. The chain links TRBV4-2 to TRBJ1-2; TRBD1 agrees at 8 bases. Germline trimming cut 1 base from V and 4 bases from J; bases unmatched to any gene: 5. Germline assignment: CDR1 LGHNA and CDR2 YNFKEQ. This CDR3 is 15 amino acids long.

This clonotype was recorded only once. This CDR3 is missing its conserved last phenylalanine or tryptophan, likely due to a read error. The DNA is omitted, as the CDR3 cannot be located on it reliably, and the CDR3 follows TCRdb's listing. J is TRBJ2-5 and V is TRBV2; TRBD1 is the table's D call and was not checked against the DNA. The germline V gene has CDR1 SNHLY and CDR2 FYNNEI. The CDR3 is made up of 13 amino acids, end residues included. The chain's CDR3 is CASSPQGLETQWG.

The genes are TRBV7-2 and TRBJ2-7, with 8 nucleotides matching TRBD1. The CDR3 sequence is 14 residues long. With V trimmed by 1 base and J by 3 bases, 2 bases remained unmatched. Germline loops: CDR1 SGHTA, CDR2 FQGNSA. The CDR3 DNA reads as TGTGCCAGCAGCTTAGTGACAGGGGACTACGAGCAGTACTTC. It translates to CASSLVTGDYEQYF.

J is TRBJ2-7 and V is TRBV2; the D is unclear. V was clipped by 6 bases and J by 0 bases, with 9 bases between them. This CDR3 comprises 13 residues. The germline V gene has CDR1 SNHLY and CDR2 FYNNEI. CDR3 DNA sequence: TGTGCCAGCAGACCCAATGACTCCTACGAGCAGTACTTC. Its protein is CASRPNDSYEQYF.

The rearrangement uses TRBV20-1 and TRBJ1-2; tentative D call: TRBD1 (6 bases). In germline, CDR1 is DFQATT, CDR2 SNEGSKA (reference sequence). The CDR3 has 12 amino acids. CDR3 in amino acids: CSADSTNYGYTF. The CDR3 region has the DNA TGCAGCGCGGACAGTACTAACTATGGCTACACCTTC.

As regards this clonotype: At one end the junction does not follow the germline gene, possibly because of a read error. The chain carries TRBV5-5 and TRBJ2-3; the match to TRBD1 covers 8 bases. Germline CDR1 is SGHKS and CDR2 is YYEKEE (reference sequence). This CDR3 is 14 amino acids long. The CDR3 spells CASNKDRVEDTQCF. DNA for the CDR3: TGTGCCAGCAACAAGGACAGGGTTGAAGATACGCAGTGTTTT.

This clonotype was observed at least ten times. The chain employs TRBV5-5 and TRBJ2-7; D call uncertain. The germline CDR1 and CDR2 sequences are SGHKS and YYEKEE (reference sequence). Trimming removed 0 bases at V and 5 bases at J, with 12 bases between. The CDR3 extends over 14 amino acids. The DNA of the CDR3 is TGTGCCAGCAGCTTGGGTGCAGGTAAAAACGAGCAGTACTTC. Translating gives CASSLGAGKNEQYF.

This rearrangement joins TRBV7-9 to TRBJ2-7; the D is unclear. Deletions cut 8 bases from V and 0 bases from J, with 8 bases between. The CDR3 has 12 residues. The germline CDR1 and CDR2 sequences are SEHNR and FQNEAQ (reference sequence). In DNA, the CDR3 is TGTGCCAGCGTAGACAACTCCTACGAGCAGTACTTC. Protein sequence: CASVDNSYEQYF.

This clonotype was seen only once. This rearrangement joins TRBV5-1 to TRBJ2-2, with TRBD2 matching 7 bases. This CDR3 has 14 amino acids. Germline V gene lookup returns CDR1 SGHRS and CDR2 YFSETQ. J lost 4 bases, V lost 3 bases, and 3 bases had no gene match. CDR3 protein: CASSYLAVTGELFF. In DNA form, the CDR3 reads TGCGCCAGCAGCTACCTAGCGGTCACCGGGGAGCTGTTTTTT.

The sample holds many counts of this clonotype. The genes are TRBV20-1 and TRBJ1-4; TRBD1 agrees at 9 bases. The J segment lost 8 bases and the V segment lost 6 bases, leaving 7 bases of the junction unmatched. This CDR3 comprises 13 residues. Germline CDR1 reads DFQATT; CDR2 reads SNEGSKA (reference sequence). The CDR3 region is CSATGGEEEKLFF. CDR3 bases: TGCAGTGCCACAGGGGGCGAGGAAGAAAAACTGTTTTTT.

The rearrangement joins TRBV2 to TRBJ2-3; D uncertain. V gave up 8 bases and J gave up 2 bases, with 5 bases separating them. Germline V lookup: CDR1 SNHLY, CDR2 FYNNEI. The CDR3 length is 11 residues. CDR3 in DNA: TGTGCCAGCGGTAACACAGATACGCAGTATTTT. Amino acids: CASGNTDTQYF.

The CDR3 is CATSLTQETQYF. The CDR3 coding sequence is TGTGCCACCAGCCTTACCCAAGAGACCCAGTACTTC. V gene TRBV15 combines with J gene TRBJ2-5; D call uncertain. Germline V gene sequence: CDR1 LNHNV, CDR2 YYDKDF (reference sequence). Trimming removed 5 bases at V and 1 base at J, with 5 bases between. CDR3 length: 12 residues.

Notes on this clonotype: This clone may be a read error of a much larger clone one base away. Lacking the conserved final phenylalanine or tryptophan, this CDR3 likely reflects a read error. The V gene is TRBV6-5, the J gene TRBJ1-1; D unclear. Germline values: CDR1 MNHEY, CDR2 SVGAGI. The CDR3 sequence is 14 residues long. V lost 2 bases to trimming and J lost 1 base, with 8 bases between them. CDR3 sequence (DNA): TGTGCCAGCAGTTACAGGATGGGGAACACTGAAGCTTTCCTT. This sequence encodes CASSYRMGNTEAFL.

J is TRBJ2-2 and V is TRBV24-1; tentatively, D is TRBD1 or TRBD2 (7 bases each). This CDR3 comprises 14 residues. V was shortened by 9 bases and J by 3 bases, with 13 bases between the two germline ends. From germline, CDR1 is KGHDR and CDR2 SFDVKD. The CDR3 coding sequence is TGTGCCACCCGGAGCGGGACAGACACCGGGGAGCTGTTTTTT. It yields the protein CATRSGTDTGELFF.

The chain recombines TRBV10-2 with TRBJ1-2; D remains ambiguous. The CDR3 extends over 15 amino acids. Germline V lookup: CDR1 WSHSY, CDR2 SAAADI. V was clipped by 4 bases and J by 1 base, with 13 bases between them. This chain's CDR3 is CASSAQNSLNYGYTF. DNA for the CDR3: TGCGCCAGCAGTGCGCAGAACAGCCTTAACTATGGCTACACCTTC.

The count of this clonotype is one. At one of its ends the junction is not consistent with the germline gene, which may arise from a read error. The rearrangement links TRBV4-2 to TRBJ2-2, with D possibly being TRBD2 (5 bases). The germline gives CDR1 LGHNA, CDR2 YNFKEQ. The CDR3 sequence is 14 residues long. Here the CDR3 DNA reads TGTGCCAGCAACCAAGATGAGGGTACCGGGGAGCTGTTTTTT. Protein: CASNQDEGTGELFF.

In its sample, this clonotype was seen a few times. The chain employs TRBV7-3 and TRBJ1-2; 9 nucleotides match TRBD1. CDR1 SGHTA and CDR2 FQGTGA come from the germline V gene. The CDR3 is 15 amino acids. The V gene end was trimmed by 7 bases and the J gene end by 4 bases; junction bases not matched to a gene: 10. The CDR3 sequence is CASTEVGTGIYGYTF. The CDR3 nucleotides are TGTGCCAGCACCGAGGTCGGGACAGGGATCTATGGCTACACCTTC. The whole variable domain, remainder taken from reference TRBV7-3 and TRBJ1-2, is GAGVSQTPSNKVTEKGKYVELRCDPISGHTALYWYRQSLGQGPEFLIYFQGTGAADDSGLPNDRFFAVRPEGSVSTLKIQRTERGDSAVYLCASTEVGTGIYGYTFGSGTRLTVV.

CDR3 bases: TGTGCCACCAGCAGAGTGGGCGGGACTAGCGTGTATACGCAGTATTTT. Protein sequence: CATSRVGGTSVYTQYF. The chain employs TRBV15 and TRBJ2-3; 10 nucleotides line up with TRBD2. In germline, CDR1 is LNHNV, CDR2 YYDKDF (reference sequence). Trimming took 1 base from V and 7 from J; bases not matched to a gene: 8. The CDR3 has 16 amino acids.

This clonotype was picked up one time. This chain uses TRBV2 with TRBJ2-7; D is perhaps TRBD1 (5 bases). Germline assignment: CDR1 SNHLY and CDR2 FYNNEI. V was shortened by 8 bases and J by 3 bases, with 14 bases between the two germline ends. This CDR3 contains 13 residues. The CDR3 region has the DNA TGTGCCAGCGGAACGACAGAATACTACGAGCAGTACTTC. Its translation is CASGTTEYYEQYF.